This note documents a single T cell receptor beta chain sequence. In its sample, this clone was seen once. No cognate antigen has been identified for it. Qualities for individual bases were not recorded, and no much larger clone is one base off. Whole blood was collected in K2EDTA tubes by collaborating institutions according to the institutions' own protocols. Collaborator samples were shipped for TCRbeta analysis as frozen whole blood, isolated PBMCs, or DNA extracted from either sample type. TCRbeta CDR3 regions were amplified from genomic DNA by means of the immunoSEQ Assay, a bias-controlled multiplex PCR. In the paper's pipeline: Within the assay, amplification of reference gene primers was used to estimate how many nucleated cells each sample contained. To quantify the absolute abundance of each unique TCRbeta CDR3 rearrangement, sequence reads were collapsed and filtered. Productive Simpson clonality was computed per sample as the square root of Simpson's diversity index over productive rearrangements. Sourced from immuneACCESS, this table was stored by TCRdb with only in-frame sequences that have V and J called. A share of the clones is absent; for the studies checked, an unresolved V gene accounts for under half, and the remainder has no known explanation. From that table come the V and J calls and clone size; the DNA was used to work out D and trimming. For this sample the table gives hundreds of thousands of clones, of which around 85% were detected only once. The ten largest clones take up approximately 5.1% of the sample.

This entry is derived from a study of blood T cell repertoires in COVID-19 (dated by TCRdb to 2020 to 2021). A note on the overall study: Collaborator samples came from the United States, Italy and Spain and covered acute and convalescent phases of COVID-19. Sample metadata almost always included a de-identified subject ID, COVID-19 status, age in years and sex. Where HLA class I and class II types were available, the types were taken from metadata supplied by the sample provider, not from assay-based typing. A freely available public database, intended as a resource for researchers studying the immune response to SARS-CoV-2, is where the repertoires were released. Deeply sampled blood TCRbeta repertoires from subjects exposed to, actively infected with, or recovered from COVID-19 were included in the dataset. The prospective study material was composed of cDNA or gDNA derived from T cells, B-cell-depleted T cells, or PBMCs. The samples were drawn from two sources: the first 160 participants of the ongoing ImmuneRACE study, and fewer than 1,500 subjects contributed by 6 global collaborators.

Clipping removes 2 bases from V and 4 bases from J, with 4 as the unmatched junction base count. Per the germline V gene, SGHTA is the CDR1 and FQGNSA is the CDR2. The CDR3 spans 14 residues, from the cysteine through the phenylalanine. Just the 42-base CDR3 DNA is kept, in frame starting at base 1. Broad study findings and their caveats: Clinical and demographic metadata were provided uncurated, with the amount varying by source and participant.

This TCR was sampled from a man over 45 with active or convalescent COVID-19. The sample taken for sequencing was peripheral blood. This sequence uses TRBV7-2 and TRBJ2-7; 8 central bases correspond to TRBD1. The DNA is as follows: TGTGCCAGCAGCTTACAGGGGGCGCATTACGAGCAGTACTTC. Its coded protein is CASSLQGAHYEQYF.